This record looks at one T cell receptor beta chain sequence and its context. The sample comes from a study of blood T cell repertoires in COVID-19. Germline V gene data show CDR1 as SGHRS and CDR2 as YFSETQ. With 2 bases clipped from V and 3 bases from J, the junction kept 4 bases outside the gene matches. This CDR3 spans 15 amino acids. Profiling relied on immunoSEQ multiplex PCR, and the TCRdb table lists in-frame clones only, not all of them. The sample holds approximately 240,000 clones, 70% to 90% seen once. This rearrangement joins TRBV5-1 to TRBJ1-3; TRBD1 matches 8 bases. This TCR came from a woman aged 18 to 35 who had recovered from COVID-19. The sample was peripheral blood. CDR3 protein: CASSFQGAHGNTIYF. Written as DNA, the CDR3 is TGCGCCAGCAGCTTTCAGGGGGCGCATGGAAACACCATATATTTT.